The 9 T cell receptor beta chains reported below all come from one sample, sequenced in a study of blood T cell repertoires in COVID-19. Method: immunoSEQ multiplex PCR; TCRdb's copy keeps in-frame clones and lacks some. The table has tens of thousands of clones, approximately 90% seen once. The specimen was peripheral blood. The receptors originated from an older woman with active COVID-19.

The rearrangement links TRBV5-1 to TRBJ2-2; 11 bases are shared with TRBD2. In germline, CDR1 is SGHRS, CDR2 YFSETQ. V trimming: 0 bases; J trimming: 2 bases; junction bases outside the gene matches: 3. The CDR3 contains 17 residues. The CDR3: CASSLAGTSGNTGELFF. The CDR3 region has the DNA TGCGCCAGCAGCTTGGCCGGGACTAGCGGAAACACCGGGGAGCTGTTTTTT.

This chain connects TRBV19 to TRBJ2-1, with TRBD2 matching 9 bases. Germline loops: CDR1 LNHDA, CDR2 SQIVND (reference sequence). CDR3 length: 16 amino acids. Losses at the gene ends were 4 bases for V and 8 bases for J; bases not matched to a gene: 12. This CDR3 reads CASSTRTRTSVDEQFF. For the CDR3, the DNA is TGTGCCAGTAGTACCCGCACGAGGACTAGCGTTGATGAGCAGTTCTTC.

The CDR3 protein is CASSVDSYNQPQHF. CDR3 DNA sequence: TGTGCCAGCAGCGTAGACAGCTACAATCAGCCCCAGCATTTT. The rearrangement joins TRBV7-9 to TRBJ1-5, with D possibly TRBD1 on 5 matching bases. The V gene's germline CDR1 is SEHNR and CDR2 FQNEAQ (reference sequence). This CDR3 is 14 amino acids long. With 5 bases removed from V and 3 bases from J, the gap between germline ends came to 11 bases.

This chain connects TRBV12-2 to TRBJ2-7; TRBD2 is the table's D call, not checked against the DNA. TRBV12-2 is termed a pseudogene. CDR3 length equals 15 residues. This chain's CDR3 is CASRLVGLHGREQYF. CDR3 nucleotide sequence: TGTGCAAGTCGCTTAGTCGGCCTCCATGGGAGGGAGCAGTACTTC.

The CDR3 DNA reads as TGTGCCAGCAGCCAATTGGACAGGAGACTGATGTATTCCGAATATAGCAATCAGCCCCAGCATTTT. Translating gives CASSQLDRRLMYSEYSNQPQHF. The rearrangement links TRBV3-1 (or the pseudogene TRBV3-2) to TRBJ1-5; the match to TRBD1 covers 7 bases. This CDR3 has 22 residues. The V gene end was trimmed by 2 bases and the J gene end by 0 bases; junction bases not matched to a gene: 22. Per germline, CDR1 LGHDT and CDR2 YNNKEL (reference sequence).

V gene TRBV6-5 combines with J gene TRBJ1-4; 11 bases fit TRBD1. The germline V gene encodes CDR1 MNHEY and CDR2 SVGAGI. With 7 bases clipped from V and 7 bases from J, the junction kept 8 bases outside the gene matches. This CDR3 comprises 15 residues. CDR3 loop: CASTPWTGGFEKLFF. The CDR3 bases are TGTGCCAGCACTCCGTGGACAGGGGGCTTTGAAAAACTGTTTTTT.

The chain is built from TRBV28 and TRBJ1-3; no firm D call. V lost 3 bases to trimming and J lost 2 bases, with 8 bases between them. CDR3 length: 14 amino acids. CDR1 is MDHEN and CDR2 is SYDVKM in the germline V gene. The CDR3 DNA sequence: TGTGCCAGCAGTTTGGCGGGCGCTGGAAACACCATATATTTT. Its protein is CASSLAGAGNTIYF.

This chain connects TRBV6-6 to TRBJ2-2; 10 bases fit TRBD2. V dropped 5 bases and J dropped 4; count of bases not matched to a gene: 10. The germline gives CDR1 MNHNY, CDR2 SVGAGI (reference sequence). The CDR3 has 17 amino acids. CDR3 coding DNA: TGTGCCAGCAGTCTTACTCCTAGCGGGAGAGGCACCGGGGAGCTGTTTTTT. It yields the protein CASSLTPSGRGTGELFF.

This clone was counted a single time. The chain uses TRBV28 and TRBJ1-5; 10 bases fit TRBD1. This CDR3 comprises 18 residues. Germline assignment: CDR1 MDHEN and CDR2 SYDVKM. With V trimmed by 8 bases and J by 0 bases, 13 bases remained unmatched. This CDR3 is CASQIGGQGDFSNQPQHF. The DNA for the CDR3 is TGTGCCAGCCAAATCGGCGGACAGGGGGATTTTAGCAATCAGCCCCAGCATTTT.